The 13 T cell receptor beta chains listed next were all sequenced from one sample in a study of blood T cells in healthy people across ages. The authors ran a second PCR of about 6 to 11 cycles using a sample-barcoded 5' primer and a J-beta primer mix. One entry per CDR3 protein, called by TCRdb with MiXCR from the 5' RACE reads. The sample lists roughly 2 million distinct CDR3 sequences; approximately 50% were seen once. Sequenced: blood. These receptors all stem from a woman aged 40 to 50 in good health.

The chain has TRBV5-1 and TRBJ2-7; 12 bases match TRBD2. The J call is in doubt because the DNA end fits TRBJ2-5 better. The germline gives CDR1 SGHRS, CDR2 YFSETQ. The CDR3 covers 16 residues. CDR3 region: CASSPRTSGVRETQYF. The CDR3 region has the DNA TGCGCCAGCAGCCCAAGGACTAGCGGGGTTAGAGAGACCCAGTACTTC.

The rearrangement links TRBV27 to TRBJ2-3, with 12 bases that match TRBD2. CDR1 and CDR2 from the germline V gene are MNHEY and SMNVEV (reference sequence). The CDR3 extends over 17 amino acids. After removal of 2 bases from V and 4 bases from J, the junction contained 7 bases not matched to a gene. The CDR3 DNA sequence: TGTGCCAGCAGTTTAAGCCGAACTAGCGGGGGGTCAGATACGCAGTATTTT. It specifies CASSLSRTSGGSDTQYF.

The V and J genes are TRBV6-1 and TRBJ2-1, with D possibly being TRBD1 (6 bases). The germline V and J ends were trimmed by 6 bases and 3 bases, with 21 bases remaining between them. Germline-derived CDR1 and CDR2 are MNHNS and SASEGT. This CDR3 is built from 17 residues. The CDR3 sequence is CASSVSSRGSIYNEQFF. The DNA for the CDR3 is TGTGCCAGCAGCGTCTCCAGTAGGGGGTCCATCTACAATGAGCAGTTCTTC.

J is TRBJ2-7 and V is TRBV27; 12 nucleotides agree with TRBD2. V dropped 5 bases and J dropped 0; count of bases not matched to a gene: 8. Germline V gives CDR1 MNHEY, CDR2 SMNVEV (reference sequence). The CDR3 is made up of 17 amino acids. The CDR3 reads CASSQGLAGYYSYEQYF. DNA of the CDR3: TGTGCCAGCAGTCAGGGACTAGCGGGCTACTACTCCTACGAGCAGTACTTC.

This clonotype has only a few counts. The V gene is TRBV7-9, the J gene TRBJ1-2; no clear D gene. The CDR3 consists of 14 residues. From germline, CDR1 is SEHNR and CDR2 FQNEAQ (reference sequence). V was shortened by 1 base and J by 6 bases, with 12 bases between the two germline ends. The CDR3 here is CASSLDFGPHGYTF. The CDR3, as DNA: TGTGCCAGCAGCTTAGATTTTGGACCTCATGGCTACACCTTC.

This clonotype has a handful of counts. This rearrangement joins TRBV29-1 to TRBJ2-5, with TRBD1 identical over 8 bases. V dropped 7 bases and J dropped 3; count of bases not matched to a gene: 4. CDR1 SQVTM and CDR2 ANQGSEA come from the germline V gene. There are 12 residues in the CDR3. CDR3: CSAKTGEETQYF. The CDR3 coding sequence is TGCAGCGCAAAGACAGGGGAAGAGACCCAGTACTTC.

V usage is TRBV20-1 and J usage is TRBJ2-5; either TRBD1 or TRBD2 may fit D (5 bases each). The CDR3 has 14 residues. Germline lookup yields CDR1 DFQATT and CDR2 SNEGSKA (reference sequence). Trimming removed 5 bases from V and 7 bases from J, with 20 bases in between. The CDR3 loop is CSASPGAGWGTQYF. In nucleotides, the CDR3 is TGCAGTGCTTCCCCCGGGGCAGGGTGGGGGACCCAGTACTTC.

The rearrangement links TRBV7-2 to TRBJ1-2; tentatively, D is TRBD1 (6 bases). Trimming left V 2 bases short and J 5 bases short, with 12 bases between. Germline CDR1 is SGHTA and CDR2 is FQGNSA. The CDR3 length is 14 residues. The CDR3 nucleotides read TGTGCCAGCAGCTTATACAGGGCGGAATATGGCTACACCTTC. Translation gives CASSLYRAEYGYTF.

Regarding this clonotype: The germline gene is not matched at one end of the junction; a read error may be the cause. The chain is built from TRBV27 and TRBJ2-5, with 7 nucleotides matching TRBD2. The CDR3 covers 16 residues. Germline CDR1 MNHEY, CDR2 SMNVEV (reference sequence). CDR3 sequence: CASPGLADLYQETRYF. The CDR3 DNA is TGTGCCAGCCCGGGTCTAGCGGATTTGTACCAAGAGACCCGGTACTTC.

CDR3 in DNA: TGTGCCAGCAGCGCTCCGGACGGGAGGGATCTCAACGAGCAGTACTTC. Translating it yields CASSAPDGRDLNEQYF. The rearrangement joins TRBV9 to TRBJ2-4; TRBD2 agrees at 8 bases. The assigned J gene may be wrong: the sequence end matches TRBJ2-7 better. This CDR3 contains 16 residues. Germline CDR1 and CDR2: SGDLS and YYNGEE.

This rearrangement joins TRBV20-1 to TRBJ1-5; 8 bases are shared with TRBD1. The CDR3 is 19 amino acids. The V gene end was trimmed by 3 bases and the J gene end by 2 bases; junction bases not matched to a gene: 18. Germline lookup yields CDR1 DFQATT and CDR2 SNEGSKA (reference sequence). The CDR3 spells CSARGVEDRAGEGNQPQHF. CDR3 sequence (DNA): TGCAGTGCTAGGGGGGTTGAGGACAGGGCAGGGGAGGGCAATCAGCCCCAGCATTTT.

This clonotype has only one observation. The rearrangement links TRBV20-1 to TRBJ2-1; TRBD2 matches 9 bases. CDR3 length: 13 residues. CDR1 and CDR2 from the germline V gene are DFQATT and SNEGSKA (reference sequence). Trimming removed 6 bases from V and 6 bases from J; junction bases left unmatched: 6. The CDR3 nucleotides are TGCAGTGCCCAGGCGGGGGGGAGCAATGAGCAGTTCTTC. This sequence encodes CSAQAGGSNEQFF.

This clonotype was counted only a few times. The chain couples TRBV29-1 to TRBJ1-2; D possibly corresponds to TRBD1 (5 bases). The CDR3 is made up of 13 amino acids. V lost 8 bases to trimming and J lost 4 bases, with 17 bases between them. Germline assignment: CDR1 SQVTM and CDR2 ANQGSEA. The CDR3 sequence is CSCVGGGIYGYTF. CDR3 DNA sequence: TGCAGCTGCGTGGGTGGGGGGATCTATGGCTACACCTTC.